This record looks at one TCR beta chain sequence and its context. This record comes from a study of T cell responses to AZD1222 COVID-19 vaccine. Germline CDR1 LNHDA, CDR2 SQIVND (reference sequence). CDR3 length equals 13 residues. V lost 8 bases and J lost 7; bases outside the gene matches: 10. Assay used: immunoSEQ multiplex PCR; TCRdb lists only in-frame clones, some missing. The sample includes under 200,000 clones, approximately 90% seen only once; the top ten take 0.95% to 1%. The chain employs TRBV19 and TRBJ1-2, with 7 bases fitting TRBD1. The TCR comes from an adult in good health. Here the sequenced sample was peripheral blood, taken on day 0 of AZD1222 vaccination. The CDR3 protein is CASALNRDSGYTF. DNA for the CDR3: TGTGCCAGTGCGCTCAACCGGGACAGTGGCTACACCTTC.